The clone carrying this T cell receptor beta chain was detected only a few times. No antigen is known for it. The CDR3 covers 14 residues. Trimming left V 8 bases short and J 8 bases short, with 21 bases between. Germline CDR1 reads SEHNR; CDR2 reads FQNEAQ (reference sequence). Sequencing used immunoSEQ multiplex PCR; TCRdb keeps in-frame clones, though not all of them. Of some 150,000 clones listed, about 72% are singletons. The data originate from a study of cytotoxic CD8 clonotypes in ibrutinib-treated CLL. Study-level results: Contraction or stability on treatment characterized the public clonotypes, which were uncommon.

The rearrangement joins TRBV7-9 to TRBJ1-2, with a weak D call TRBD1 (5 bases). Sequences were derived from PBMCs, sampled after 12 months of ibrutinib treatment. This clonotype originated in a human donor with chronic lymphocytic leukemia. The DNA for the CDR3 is TGTGCCAGCCTCGGGGGGGACTTAAACGGAGGCTACACCTTC. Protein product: CASLGGDLNGGYTF. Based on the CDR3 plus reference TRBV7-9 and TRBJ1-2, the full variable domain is DTGVSQNPRHKITKRGQNVTFRCDPISEHNRLYWYRQTLGQGPEFLTYFQNEAQLEKSRLLSDRFSAERPKGSFSTLEIQRTEQGDSAMYLCASLGGDLNGGYTFGSGTRLTVV.